The present T cell receptor beta chain was sequenced within a study of human T cells and chemical hapten exposure. Overall study: The variation in per-sample TCR yields arose mainly from small differences in pooled library volumes.

The time point denotes: patch test 2, 6 weeks after DPC sensitization. Documented treatment: therapeutic diphenylcyclopropenone sensitization with weekly scalp DPC. Unfractionated whole blood yielded the extracted total RNA. Germline V lookup: CDR1 LNHNV, CDR2 YYDKDF (reference sequence). Between the trimmed V and J ends, which lost 1 base and 13 bases, there was a span of 8 bases. CDR3 length: 12 residues. This clonotype was detected ten times or more. TCRdb reprocessed the RACE reads via MiXCR and lists one record per CDR3 protein. The sample includes some 350,000 distinct CDR3 sequences, about 6.9% seen only once; the top ten take about 5%.

V usage is TRBV15 and J usage is TRBJ1-6, with TRBD1 as a possible D gene (5 bases). This TCR was recovered from a woman between 18 and 29 years old with alopecia areata. Some clones in this sample may be carry-over from other donors' samples. The sample was whole blood, taken in connection with sensitization to the hapten diphenylcyclopropenone (DPC). The CDR3 spells CATSRVTGPLHF. The CDR3 region has the DNA TGTGCCACCAGCAGAGTAACAGGCCCCCTCCACTTT.